The clone carrying this TCR beta chain has a count of ten or more. The record originates from a study of CD8 T cells in ankylosing spondylitis. TCRdb re-called the 5' RACE reads through MiXCR, storing one row per CDR3 protein. The sample contains 130,000 or so distinct CDR3 sequences, around 7% of which appear only once. Germline V gives CDR1 SGHRS, CDR2 YFSETQ. This CDR3 contains 13 residues. The germline V and J ends were trimmed by 0 bases and 10 bases, with 8 bases remaining between them. Source material: blood, either unsorted or a sorted T cell fraction (not recorded which). The rearrangement joins TRBV5-1 to TRBJ1-6; no reliable D call. The sequence derives from a male donor with ankylosing spondylitis or in good health (not recorded which). The DNA for the CDR3 is TGCGCCAGCAGCTTGGGAGAAGAGTCACCCCTCCACTTT. As protein: CASSLGEESPLHF.